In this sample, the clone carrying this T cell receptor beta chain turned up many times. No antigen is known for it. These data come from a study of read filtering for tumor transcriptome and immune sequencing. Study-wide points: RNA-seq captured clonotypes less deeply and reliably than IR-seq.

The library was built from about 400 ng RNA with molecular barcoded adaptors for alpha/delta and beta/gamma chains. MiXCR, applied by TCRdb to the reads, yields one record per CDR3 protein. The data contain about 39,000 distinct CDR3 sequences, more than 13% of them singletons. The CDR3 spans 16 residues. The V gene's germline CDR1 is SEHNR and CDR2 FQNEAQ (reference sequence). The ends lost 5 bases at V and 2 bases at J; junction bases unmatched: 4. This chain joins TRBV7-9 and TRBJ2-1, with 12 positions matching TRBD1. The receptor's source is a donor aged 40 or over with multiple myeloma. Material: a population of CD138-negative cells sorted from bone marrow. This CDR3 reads CASSQGTGGAYNEQFF. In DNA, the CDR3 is TGTGCCAGCAGCCAAGGGACAGGGGGCGCCTACAATGAGCAGTTCTTC.